This entry lists 15 T cell receptor beta chains sequenced from one sample in a study of blood T cell repertoires in COVID-19. Measured with immunoSEQ multiplex PCR; TCRdb has only the in-frame clones, and not every one. The sample has about 280,000 clones; around 83% are singletons. The sample comprised PBMCs or T cells enriched from blood (not recorded which). Every receptor here comes from a man aged 35-49 years who had been exposed to COVID-19.

The V gene is TRBV2, the J gene TRBJ2-1; TRBD2 aligns across 12 bases. CDR1 and CDR2 from the germline V gene are SNHLY and FYNNEI. Trimming at V came to 5 bases and at J to 8 bases, leaving 13 bases not matched to a gene. The CDR3 runs to 17 residues. Written as DNA, the CDR3 is TGTGCCAGCAGTACAGAATCCCTAGCGGGAGGGCTCGATGAGCAGTTCTTC. Its protein is CASSTESLAGGLDEQFF.

The CDR3 sequence is CASSRDRSNEKLFF. The CDR3 nucleotides read TGTGCCAGCAGCCGGGACAGGAGTAATGAAAAACTGTTTTTT. The rearrangement links TRBV25-1 to TRBJ1-4; 8 positions agree with TRBD1. The CDR3 has 14 residues. The germline CDR1 and CDR2 sequences are MGHDK and SYGVNS. Unmatched junction bases numbered 4, after V lost 6 bases and J lost 4 bases.

The table lists this clone with a few counts. Germline is not matched at one junction end, which may reflect a read error. The chain uses TRBV7-9 and TRBJ2-2; TRBD2 might be the D (7 bases). CDR1 is SEHNR, CDR2 FQNEAQ, per germline (reference sequence). This CDR3 contains 14 residues. CDR3 bases: TGTGCCAGCAGTCCTAGCGGAACTCTAGGGGGGCTGTTTTTT. As protein: CASSPSGTLGGLFF.

The chain joins TRBV30 to TRBJ2-7, with a tentative D call TRBD2 (6 bases). Germline-derived CDR1 and CDR2 are GTSNPN and SVGIG (reference sequence). This CDR3 has 12 amino acids. V lost 5 bases to trimming and J lost 4 bases, with 12 bases between them. The CDR3 bases are TGTGCCTGGCGGCGGGATGAGTACGAGCAGTACTTC. It encodes CAWRRDEYEQYF.

The rearrangement uses TRBV9 and TRBJ2-7; a possible D gene is TRBD2 (5 bases). The germline V gene encodes CDR1 SGDLS and CDR2 YYNGEE. V was pared by 4 bases and J by 3 bases, with 11 bases between. The length of the CDR3 is 13 residues. The CDR3, as DNA: TGTGCCAGCAGCCCCTGGGAGAACTACGAGCAGTACTTC. As protein: CASSPWENYEQYF.

This clone occurred a few times. CDR3: CSVERANEKLFF. The CDR3 DNA reads TGCAGCGTTGAGCGGGCTAATGAAAAACTGTTTTTT. The chain joins TRBV29-1 to TRBJ1-4; no definite D call. The CDR3 covers 12 residues. Trimming took off 3 bases at V and 3 bases at J, with 5 bases between the two ends. Germline lookup yields CDR1 SQVTM and CDR2 ANQGSEA.

J is TRBJ2-1 and V is TRBV10-3, with unresolved D. The CDR3 extends over 11 amino acids. Trimming cost V 10 bases and J 6 bases, with 10 bases left between them. Germline assignment: CDR1 ENHRY and CDR2 SYGVKD. The CDR3 DNA is TGTGCCACCTTAAACTCCAATGAGCAGTTCTTC. Translating gives CATLNSNEQFF.

In nucleotides, the CDR3 is TGCGCCAGCAGCTTGGCCGGGACAGGGGACTATGGCTACACCTTC. Its protein product is CASSLAGTGDYGYTF. The chain has TRBV5-1 and TRBJ1-2; 10 bases are shared with TRBD1. Germline V gene lookup returns CDR1 SGHRS and CDR2 YFSETQ. The V and J ends lost 0 bases and 3 bases, in that order; junction bases with no gene match: 2. The CDR3 totals 15 residues.

At least ten counts were recorded for this clone. The V gene is TRBV5-4, the J gene TRBJ2-3; D might be TRBD2 (6 bases). V was shortened by 5 bases and J by 4 bases, with 20 bases between the two germline ends. Germline loops: CDR1 SGHNT, CDR2 YYREEE (reference sequence). The CDR3 has 16 amino acids. CDR3 nucleotide sequence: TGTGCCAGCAGTTTTGACGGGAGAAGCAGACCAGATACGCAGTATTTT. Residues: CASSFDGRSRPDTQYF.

The rearrangement uses TRBV29-1 and TRBJ1-2; a weak D match, TRBD1 (6 bases). Germline V gene lookup returns CDR1 SQVTM and CDR2 ANQGSEA. V lost 6 bases and J 8 bases, leaving 13 bases between the germline ends. CDR3 length equals 11 residues. The CDR3 protein is CSVDLRGGYTF. The CDR3 DNA follows: TGCAGCGTAGACCTCAGGGGCGGCTACACCTTC.

This clone was detected a few times. This chain joins TRBV11-2 and TRBJ2-2, with 7 bases that match TRBD2. After removal of 2 bases from V and 6 bases from J, the junction contained 6 bases not matched to a gene. Per germline, CDR1 SGHAT and CDR2 FQNNGV. The CDR3 has 15 residues. CDR3 coding DNA: TGTGCCAGCAGCTTAATCAGCGGGAAATCCGGGGAGCTGTTTTTT. Translating it yields CASSLISGKSGELFF.

The chain has TRBV6-5 and TRBJ2-1; D remains unclear. CDR1 and CDR2 (germline): MNHEY, SVGAGI. The CDR3 runs to 11 residues. The V end lost 6 bases, the J end lost 12 bases, and 12 bases lay between the germline ends. For the CDR3, the DNA is TGTGCCAGCAGGGAGCTGAATTCGCAGTTCTTC. Translated: CASRELNSQFF.

This clone was seen a handful of times. The chain is built from TRBV24-1 and TRBJ2-2; perhaps TRBD1 as D (5 bases). This CDR3 region has 15 residues. Looked up from germline, CDR1 is KGHDR and CDR2 is SFDVKD. The V gene lost 6 bases and the J gene lost 5 bases, with 15 bases spanning the gap. CDR3 nucleotides: TGTGCCACCAGTTCTCGTCTCAGGGAAACCGGGGAGCTGTTTTTT. Residues: CATSSRLRETGELFF.

This clone has just a few counts. The chain employs TRBV27 and TRBJ2-1, with a weak D call TRBD2 (6 bases). Germline V gene sequence: CDR1 MNHEY, CDR2 SMNVEV (reference sequence). Between the trimmed V and J ends, which lost 2 bases and 8 bases, there was a span of 16 bases. The CDR3 sequence is 15 residues long. The CDR3 is CASSLTPGDRDEQFF. DNA for the CDR3: TGTGCCAGCAGTTTAACGCCGGGAGATCGCGATGAGCAGTTCTTC.

CDR3: CASSLGDGRGLAFF. The CDR3 nucleotides are TGTGCCAGCAGCTTGGGTGACGGCCGAGGCTTAGCTTTCTTT. V is TRBV5-4 and J is TRBJ1-1; no firm D call. Germline lookup yields CDR1 SGHNT and CDR2 YYREEE (reference sequence). There are 14 residues in the CDR3. Trimming left V 0 bases short and J 10 bases short, with 16 bases between.